The present T cell receptor beta chain was sequenced within a study of vaccination and CD4 T cells after COVID-19. Study overall: The authors exposed cells to overlapping spike peptides derived from SARS-CoV-2, HCoV-NL63, HCoV-OC43 and HCoV-229E.

Treatment here: roughly ten-day PBMC culture with coronavirus spike peptide pools or control peptides (ViraFEST assay). Cells received half-medium changes with fresh IL-2 medium on days 3 and 7. CDR3 length equals 13 residues. Germline V gene lookup returns CDR1 SGHTS and CDR2 YDEGEE. V was pared by 1 base and J by 5 bases, with 7 bases between. Sequencing of DNA taken from cultured CD4+ T cells relied on the Oncomine TCR Beta short-read assay. TCRdb reprocessed the PCR reads via MiXCR and lists one record per CDR3 protein. The sample yields 12,000 to 15,000 distinct CDR3 sequences, about a third seen once. Of note for this clonotype: Its target is not known.

The chain links TRBV5-8 to TRBJ1-5; D unresolved. Source material: cultured CD4+ T cells from blood. This receptor was identified in a human donor with COVID-19. CDR3 coding DNA: TGTGCCAGCAGCTTGTGGGTGGATCAGCCCCAGCATTTT. Residues: CASSLWVDQPQHF.